One sample yielded the 23 T cell receptor beta chains listed below, sequenced in a study of shared clonotypes between healthy human individuals. The protocol was immunoSEQ multiplex PCR, while the TCRdb copy is restricted to in-frame clones and leaves out a portion. The data contain some 1.4 million clones, roughly 96% of them singletons. The sequenced material came from naive CD4+ T cells sorted from blood. Subset meaning: CD45RA+ positively selected. The source of these receptors is a man younger than 45 in good health.

The V gene is TRBV30, the J gene TRBJ2-6; a possible D gene is TRBD1 (6 bases). This CDR3 is 13 amino acids long. CDR1 and CDR2 from the germline V gene are GTSNPN and SVGIG (reference sequence). V dropped 4 bases and J dropped 2 bases, with 6 bases sitting between them. The CDR3 loop is CAWNRAGANVLTF. The CDR3 nucleotides read TGTGCCTGGAACAGGGCTGGGGCCAACGTCCTGACTTTC.

V is TRBV5-1 and J is TRBJ1-2; D ambiguous. The CDR3 consists of 16 residues. The germline CDR1 and CDR2 sequences are SGHRS and YFSETQ. The germline V and J ends were trimmed by 2 bases and 0 bases, with 14 bases remaining between them. The CDR3 sequence: CASSLLRAESNYGYTF. For the CDR3, the DNA is TGCGCCAGCAGCTTATTAAGGGCAGAGTCTAACTATGGCTACACCTTC. The full variable domain, with the rest looked up from reference TRBV5-1 and TRBJ1-2, is KAGVTQTPRYLIKTRGQQVTLSCSPISGHRSVSWYQQTPGQGLQFLFEYFSETQRNKGNFPGRFSGRQFSNSRSEMNVSTLELGDSALYLCASSLLRAESNYGYTFGSGTRLTVV.

This chain uses TRBV28 with TRBJ2-7; D is ambiguous. The CDR3 runs 12 residues. Trimming took off 1 base at V and 3 bases at J, with 4 bases between the two ends. Germline CDR1 is MDHEN and CDR2 is SYDVKM. The CDR3 loop reads CASSLYYYEQYF. The CDR3 nucleotides are TGTGCCAGCAGTTTATACTACTACGAGCAGTACTTC.

This clone occurred once. The chain joins TRBV7-9 to TRBJ2-1; TRBD1 aligns across 9 bases. In germline, CDR1 is SEHNR, CDR2 FQNEAQ (reference sequence). V lost 5 bases and J lost 4; bases outside the gene matches: 12. There are 17 residues in the CDR3. CDR3 in amino acids: CASSIKQGAGAYNEQFF. CDR3 DNA sequence: TGTGCCAGCAGCATAAAACAGGGGGCGGGAGCTTACAATGAGCAGTTCTTC.

This chain connects TRBV18 to TRBJ2-7, with D perhaps TRBD1 or TRBD2 (5 bases each). Per the germline V gene, CDR1 is KGHSH and CDR2 is LQKENI. This CDR3 comprises 15 residues. Trimming stripped 2 bases from V and 4 bases from J, with 15 bases between. The CDR3 bases are TGTGCCAGCTCACCAGGAATTTTCGAGGGGTACGAGCAGTACTTC. As protein: CASSPGIFEGYEQYF.

To note about this clone: Other DNA variants within this sample encode the same CDR3. The chain employs TRBV28 and TRBJ1-5; no reliable D call. The V gene lost 3 bases and the J gene lost 0 bases, with 9 bases spanning the gap. The CDR3 contains 15 residues. Germline CDR1 reads MDHEN; CDR2 reads SYDVKM. CDR3 nucleotide sequence: TGTGCCAGCAGTTTGGCAGGCAATAGCAATCAGCCCCAGCATTTT. This sequence encodes CASSLAGNSNQPQHF.

This rearrangement joins TRBV5-1 to TRBJ2-3; D gene ambiguous. Germline CDR1 is SGHRS and CDR2 is YFSETQ. CDR3 length: 17 residues. Trimming stripped 1 base from V and 2 bases from J, with 17 bases between. The CDR3 reads CASSLHQDSRNTDTQYF. Here the CDR3 DNA reads TGCGCCAGCAGCTTGCACCAGGATTCTAGAAACACAGATACGCAGTATTTT.

The V and J genes are TRBV5-4 and TRBJ2-2; 12 bases agree with TRBD1. This CDR3 contains 16 residues. V gave up 5 bases and J gave up 7 bases; unmatched junction bases: 9. The germline V gene encodes CDR1 SGHNT and CDR2 YYREEE (reference sequence). Written as DNA, the CDR3 is TGTGCCAGCAGTATCCCGGGACAGGGGGCCGGCGGGGAGCTGTTTTTT. It yields the protein CASSIPGQGAGGELFF.

This clone was detected once. The J gene is TRBJ2-3, the V gene TRBV5-1; the D gene is possibly TRBD1 (6 bases). CDR1 and CDR2 from the germline V gene are SGHRS and YFSETQ. Between the trimmed V and J ends, which lost 2 bases and 7 bases, there was a span of 11 bases. The length of the CDR3 is 13 residues. The CDR3 DNA reads TGCGCCAGCAGCTTAGACCAGGGGTATACGCAGTATTTT. Encoded protein: CASSLDQGYTQYF.

This chain's CDR3 is CASSSLKGAHYNEQFF. CDR3 bases: TGTGCCAGCTCATCCTTAAAGGGGGCGCATTACAATGAGCAGTTCTTC. V gene TRBV2 combines with J gene TRBJ2-1; 7 bases agree with TRBD1. This CDR3 is built from 16 residues. V shed 8 bases, J shed 4 bases, and the junction held 14 bases outside the gene matches. Germline CDR1 SNHLY, CDR2 FYNNEI. The variable domain in full, with the rest retrieved from reference TRBV2 and TRBJ2-1, is EPEVTQTPSHQVTQMGQEVILRCVPISNHLYFYWYRQILGQKVEFLVSFYNNEISEKSEIFDDQFSVERPDGSNFTLKIRSTKLEDSAMYFCASSSLKGAHYNEQFFGPGTRLTVL.

The chain employs TRBV6-6 and TRBJ2-3, with TRBD1 as a possible D gene (5 bases). The germline V and J ends were trimmed by 6 bases and 2 bases, with 9 bases remaining between them. Germline assignment: CDR1 MNHNY and CDR2 SVGAGI (reference sequence). The CDR3 contains 13 residues. The CDR3 sequence is CASRWTLTDTQYF. As DNA, the CDR3 is TGTGCCAGCAGGTGGACACTCACAGATACGCAGTATTTT.

This sequence joins TRBV19 and TRBJ2-7, with D perhaps matching TRBD2 (5 bases). Germline V CDR1 and CDR2: LNHDA, SQIVND (reference sequence). CDR3 size: 13 residues. V dropped 5 bases and J dropped 2 bases, with 10 bases sitting between them. The CDR3 DNA reads TGTGCCAGTAGTCTCGGACTCCCCTACGAGCAGTACTTC. Amino acid sequence: CASSLGLPYEQYF.

V gene TRBV28 combines with J gene TRBJ2-3; TRBD1 is a possible D gene (6 bases). Germline CDR1 reads MDHEN; CDR2 reads SYDVKM. Deletions cut 4 bases from V and 2 bases from J, with 13 bases between. This CDR3 spans 15 amino acids. The CDR3 here is CASSSKDSVTDTQYF. CDR3 sequence (DNA): TGTGCCAGCAGTTCTAAGGACAGCGTCACAGATACGCAGTATTTT.

The V and J genes are TRBV1 and TRBJ1-2. TRBV1 is annotated as a pseudogene. This CDR3 is built from 13 residues. CDR3 amino acids: CTTRKREDYGYTF. CDR3 DNA: TGCACCACAAGGAAGCGGGAAGACTATGGCTACACCTTC.

The chain couples TRBV29-1 to TRBJ1-1, with D perhaps TRBD1 (6 bases). This CDR3 spans 12 amino acids. In germline, CDR1 is SQVTM, CDR2 ANQGSEA. Trimming removed 4 bases at V and 4 bases at J, with 10 bases between. The CDR3 protein is CSVGTGSTEAFF. The CDR3, as DNA: TGCAGCGTTGGCACAGGGAGCACTGAAGCTTTCTTT.

DNA for the CDR3: TGTGCCAGCAGCGGCCGAGGCGCGGGACTGACTAATGAAAAACTGTTTTTT. As protein: CASSGRGAGLTNEKLFF. This chain uses TRBV9 with TRBJ1-4, with D possibly TRBD1 on 5 matching bases. V was cut by 3 bases and J by 2 bases, with 17 bases left in between. Per the germline V gene, CDR1 is SGDLS and CDR2 is YYNGEE. The CDR3 spans 17 residues.

This clone was detected a few times. The chain joins TRBV19 to TRBJ1-1; D perhaps matches TRBD1 (6 bases). The CDR3 is 14 residues long. Germline V gene sequence: CDR1 LNHDA, CDR2 SQIVND (reference sequence). The germline V and J ends were trimmed by 3 bases and 10 bases, with 18 bases remaining between them. CDR3 in amino acids: CASSIRQGTPGAFF. The CDR3 DNA reads TGTGCCAGTAGTATTAGGCAGGGGACCCCCGGAGCTTTCTTT.

The gene calls are TRBV7-2 and TRBJ2-1, with TRBD2 matching 8 bases. V lost 4 bases, J lost 8 bases, and 10 bases stayed unmatched. This CDR3 spans 15 amino acids. Per the germline V gene, CDR1 is SGHTA and CDR2 is FQGNSA. The CDR3 region has the DNA TGTGCCAGCAGCTCCCGGGAGGGCTATCTCTATGAGCAGTTCTTC. This codes for CASSSREGYLYEQFF.

The chain joins TRBV5-4 to TRBJ1-5; D is undetermined. With 4 bases removed from V and 5 bases from J, the gap between germline ends came to 19 bases. The CDR3 runs 16 residues. Germline CDR1 SGHNT, CDR2 YYREEE (reference sequence). As DNA, the CDR3 is TGTGCCAGCAGCCCCAACCCCTCAACTTCGGATCAGCCCCAGCATTTT. Protein product: CASSPNPSTSDQPQHF.

V gene TRBV10-3 combines with J gene TRBJ2-7; the D gene is possibly TRBD1 (6 bases). Trimming took 3 bases from V and 2 from J, leaving 14 bases between them. The CDR3 is 15 residues long. The V gene's germline CDR1 is ENHRY and CDR2 SYGVKD. The CDR3 region is CAISEWQGSPYEQYF. The CDR3 DNA reads as TGTGCCATCAGTGAATGGCAGGGGAGCCCCTACGAGCAGTACTTC.

The chain recombines TRBV7-6 with TRBJ2-7; D remains unclear. Trimming cost V 5 bases and J 4 bases, with 9 bases left between them. In germline, CDR1 is SGHVS, CDR2 FNYEAQ. The CDR3 has 12 residues. As DNA, the CDR3 is TGTGCCAGCAGCGCAGGCCTTTACGAGCAGTACTTC. Translated, it gives CASSAGLYEQYF. The full variable domain, with the rest looked up from reference TRBV7-6 and TRBJ2-7, is GAGVSQSPRYKVTKRGQDVALRCDPISGHVSLYWYRQALGQGPEFLTYFNYEAQQDKSGLPNDRFSAERPEGSISTLTIQRTEQRDSAMYRCASSAGLYEQYFGPGTRLTVT.

The chain uses TRBV11-2 and TRBJ1-1; 7 positions agree with TRBD1. This CDR3 is 13 amino acids long. CDR1 is SGHAT, CDR2 FQNNGV, per germline. V lost 2 bases to trimming and J lost 7 bases; unmatched junction nucleotides: 4. In DNA form, the CDR3 reads TGTGCCAGCAGCTTAACAGGGGTCGGTGAAGCTTTCTTT. Protein: CASSLTGVGEAFF.

The chain couples TRBV7-8 to TRBJ2-1; TRBD2 aligns across 12 bases. V shed 1 base and J 6 bases; nucleotides not matched to a gene: 10. The CDR3 contains 18 residues. The germline V gene encodes CDR1 SGHVS and CDR2 FQNEAQ. The DNA for the CDR3 is TGTGCCAGCAGCTTAGGGACTAGCGGGGTCGCGTGGCGCAATGAGCAGTTCTTC. It is translated as CASSLGTSGVAWRNEQFF. Looking up the rest from reference TRBV7-8 and TRBJ2-1 gives the full variable domain: GAGVSQSPRYKVAKRGQDVALRCDPISGHVSLFWYQQALGQGPEFLTYFQNEAQLDKSGLPSDRFFAERPEGSVSTLKIQRTQQEDSAVYLCASSLGTSGVAWRNEQFFGPGTRLTVL.